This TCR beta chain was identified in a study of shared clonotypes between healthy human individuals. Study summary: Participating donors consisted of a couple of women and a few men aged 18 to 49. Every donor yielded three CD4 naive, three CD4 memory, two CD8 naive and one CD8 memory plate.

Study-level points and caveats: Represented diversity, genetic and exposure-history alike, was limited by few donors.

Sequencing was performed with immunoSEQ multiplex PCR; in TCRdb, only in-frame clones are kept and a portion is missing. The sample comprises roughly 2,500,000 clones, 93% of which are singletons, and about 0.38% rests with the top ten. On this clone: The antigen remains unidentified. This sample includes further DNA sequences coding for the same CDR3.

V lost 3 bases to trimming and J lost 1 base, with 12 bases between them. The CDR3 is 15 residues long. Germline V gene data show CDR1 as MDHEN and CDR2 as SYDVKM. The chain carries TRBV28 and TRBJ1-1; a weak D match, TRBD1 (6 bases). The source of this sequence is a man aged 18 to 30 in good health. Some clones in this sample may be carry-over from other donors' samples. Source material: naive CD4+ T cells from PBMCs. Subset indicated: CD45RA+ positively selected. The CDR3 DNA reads TGTGCCAGCAGTTTGGGGGGGACACAGAACACTGAAGCTTTCTTT. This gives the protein CASSLGGTQNTEAFF.